The clone carrying this TCR beta chain was detected a few times. Its antigen is as yet unknown. This record belongs to a study of identical twins. The germline V gene has CDR1 SGHTA and CDR2 FQGNSA. The CDR3 extends over 14 amino acids. The ends were cut back, 2 bases at V and 6 bases at J, with 12 bases in the middle. A universal primer site arose from template switching, and cDNA bore unique molecular identifiers. From the 5' RACE reads, TCRdb called clonotypes with MiXCR, one entry per CDR3 protein. The table has 420,000 or so distinct CDR3 sequences, about 18% seen once. Broader study findings: In zero-insertion analyses, partial confounding could arise from invariant MAIT and iNKT cells. The study based its conclusions on cross-sectional statistical analysis and did not follow the same donors. Insertion counts were lower in abundant cord blood beta clonotypes, a trend that memory repertoires did not show.

Specimen: naive T cells sorted from blood. The receptor's source is a man in his fifties in good health. The chain has TRBV7-2 and TRBJ2-3, with D possibly matching TRBD2 (5 bases). As DNA, the CDR3 is TGTGCCAGCAGCTTAAATCCGCGGAGGGATACGCAGTATTTT. Protein sequence: CASSLNPRRDTQYF.